This T cell receptor beta chain was identified in a study of breast tumors, draining lymph nodes, adjacent tissues (TCRdb year 2016). Turning to the overall study: Breast cancer patients provided tumor, adjacent nontumor tissue and axillary lymph nodes, and the study compared the TCR beta repertoires across these three sources. The study aimed to assess the relationships and possible T-cell exchange between tumor, surrounding tissue and draining lymph node repertoires in human breast cancer.

As to this clonotype: It has no known antigen specificity. No base-level quality is on record; no much larger clone is a single base apart.

The CDR3 has 14 amino acids, counting the end cysteine and phenylalanine. Just the 42-base CDR3 DNA is kept, in frame starting at base 1. CDR1 is given as SNHLY and CDR2 as FYNNEI, both from the germline V gene. At the junction V is shortened by 6 bases and J by 2 bases; bases outside the gene matches: 5. Summary of the overall study and its limitations: The data were considered consistent with the idea that most tumor T cells come from the lymph node and then expand in tumor tissue. The similarity between tumor and nontumor tissue repertoires was significantly greater in luminal-like breast cancer than in basal-like breast cancer. Rather than being directly demonstrated, the conclusion that tumor T cells originate in lymph nodes was presented as consistent with a hypothesis. Tumors showed preferential V and J gene usage, and their T-cell repertoire diversity fell below that of lymph nodes yet above that of nontumor tissue.

Sequencing relied on an Illumina HiSeq 2000. TCR beta chain libraries were generated by multiplex PCR amplification. High-throughput sequencing was used to analyze the amplified TCR beta chain products. Through fastp at Q25 and MiXCR, TCRdb rebuilt clones from the public reads, retaining in-frame beta chains. Duplicate CDR3 protein sequences are folded into a single record with the most common DNA and genes. The sample table contains 30,000 to 35,000 distinct CDR3 sequences; only one count was recorded for roughly 69% of them. The ten largest clones add up to about 18% of the sample. The sequence derives from a female donor with breast cancer. Some clones in this sample may be carry-over from other donors' samples. Recombination joined TRBV2 with TRBJ2-5, with 8 bases aligning to TRBD1. Input material: breast tumor tissue. CDR3 loop: CASSRTGRQETQYF. The DNA is TGTGCCAGCAGCCGGACAGGGCGACAAGAGACCCAGTACTTC.